This T cell receptor beta chain was captured in a study of identical twins (dated by TCRdb to the mid-2010s). The study in broad terms: The study deep-sequenced TCR alpha and beta repertoires from monozygotic twins, unrelated adults of various ages and cord blood to test whether fetal clonotypes persist. To rule out contamination, the twin experiments were replicated at different times with different library preparation protocols. The full study reports these points: Compared with coincidental sharing between unrelated individuals, an excess of low generation-probability sequences was observed among out-of-frame TCR alpha sequences shared between twins. Fewer insertions were carried by abundant cord blood beta clonotypes, a similar but weaker trend appeared in young adult naive repertoires, and no such trend appeared in memory repertoires. In beta out-of-frame sequences, excess twin sharing was weaker, because having fewer shared sequences lowered the signal-to-noise ratio. In monozygotic twins, recombination models systematically underestimated out-of-frame TCR alpha sharing, but the models matched the sharing seen between unrelated individuals. Invariant T cells such as MAIT and iNKT could partly confound zero-insertion analyses, though diverse VJ usage argued against this for most clonotypes. Because the same donors could not be followed over many years, the conclusions relied on cross-sectional statistical analysis.

Library prep was done by 5' RACE. Sequencing took place on an Illumina HiSeq 2000. A universal primer binding site was introduced by template switching, and a unique molecular identifier was present in the final cDNA, enabling accurate counting of TCR cDNA molecules. Specific primers in the conserved constant-segment region were used to synthesize first-strand cDNA for TCR alpha and beta chains. Each cDNA library was double barcoded, with a SMART-Mk sample barcode plus Illumina barcodes, to control for contamination. Two successive PCR steps introduced TruSeq adapter sequences along with Illumina sample barcodes. The Illumina HiSeq platform was used with custom primers to sequence TCR alpha and beta cDNA libraries. The authors' analysis ran thus. Raw reads were processed with MiGEC to extract unique molecular identifiers, and MiXCR was used to determine CDR3 positions. Recombination models were inferred per individual with the repgenHMM and IGoR tools using an EM algorithm. Shared clonotype analysis was performed with the tcR package in R, normalizing sharing by the product of cloneset sizes. To study raw recombination without the effects of thymic and clonal selection, out-of-frame nonproductive sequences were analyzed. Through fastp at Q25 and MiXCR, TCRdb rebuilt clones from the public reads, retaining in-frame beta chains. Here each entry gathers all rows of one CDR3 protein and keeps the most common genes and DNA. These V and J calls derive from TCRdb rather than the authors' analysis. Recorded for this sample are 540,000 or so distinct CDR3 sequences; approximately 20% of them occurred a single time. Clones ranked in the top ten supply roughly 0.5% of the sample.

All donors were healthy Caucasians. Three pairs of female monozygotic twins, all aged about 18 to 30 years, were included in the twin cohort. CD4+ and CD8+ T cell populations were isolated with positive isolation kits from Invitrogen. The trim is 3 bases for V and 0 bases for J, with a gap of 14 bases between the germline ends. From cysteine to phenylalanine, the CDR3 is 16 amino acids long. CDR3 DNA only is kept here, 48 bases in frame from base 1. CDR1 and CDR2 (SGDLS, YYNGEE) derive from the germline V gene. Details on this clonotype: No cognate antigen has been identified for it. The input lacks base qualities; no much larger clone sits a single base away.

These same records also appear under a second study, on yellow fever vaccine responses in identical twins. Reported in the second study: The T cell response to vaccination in identical twins was reported by the authors to appear partly convergent and partly personalized. In the study, vaccine-responding T cell clones were precisely tracked in identical twins.

This receptor was taken from a woman younger than 35 in good health. The sample consisted of CD4+ T cells sorted from blood. The sequence links TRBV9 to TRBJ2-3, with the D gene call left open. The CDR3 here reads CASSDGKTTSTDTQYF. The bases are TGTGCCAGCAGCGACGGTAAAACCACTAGCACAGATACGCAGTATTTT.